The T cell receptor (beta chain) described here comes from a study of blood T cell repertoires in COVID-19. Across the study: From the United States, Italy and Spain came samples of acute and convalescent COVID-19. Nucleic acid was either cDNA or gDNA, and it came from T cells, B-cell-depleted T cells, or PBMCs.

V was trimmed by 2 bases and J by 6 bases, leaving 19 bases between them. Germline V gene lookup returns CDR1 MDHEN and CDR2 SYDVKM. There are 16 residues in the CDR3. The Seattle site enrolled patients during active infection and followed them longitudinally. In the original workflow: Using reference gene primer amplification, nucleated cell counts were estimated. Sequencing was performed with immunoSEQ multiplex PCR; in TCRdb, only in-frame clones are kept and a portion is missing. V and J calls and clone size are given by that table; D and trimming were obtained from the DNA. The table includes roughly 350,000 clones, 88% detected once.

What was sequenced was peripheral blood. V and J are TRBV28 and TRBJ1-1, with D tentatively TRBD1 (6 bases). The TCR was taken from a woman aged 70-85 years with COVID-19, enrolled during active disease. The CDR3 region is CASSLHLTGPRSEAFF. The CDR3 nucleotides read TGTGCCAGCAGTTTACACCTCACAGGGCCCCGCTCTGAAGCTTTCTTT. The full variable domain, its missing parts supplied by reference TRBV28 and TRBJ1-1, is DVKVTQSSRYLVKRTGEKVFLECVQDMDHENMFWYRQDPGLGLRLIYFSYDVKMKEKGDIPEGYSVSREKKERFSLILESASTNQTSMYLCASSLHLTGPRSEAFFGQGTRLTVV.